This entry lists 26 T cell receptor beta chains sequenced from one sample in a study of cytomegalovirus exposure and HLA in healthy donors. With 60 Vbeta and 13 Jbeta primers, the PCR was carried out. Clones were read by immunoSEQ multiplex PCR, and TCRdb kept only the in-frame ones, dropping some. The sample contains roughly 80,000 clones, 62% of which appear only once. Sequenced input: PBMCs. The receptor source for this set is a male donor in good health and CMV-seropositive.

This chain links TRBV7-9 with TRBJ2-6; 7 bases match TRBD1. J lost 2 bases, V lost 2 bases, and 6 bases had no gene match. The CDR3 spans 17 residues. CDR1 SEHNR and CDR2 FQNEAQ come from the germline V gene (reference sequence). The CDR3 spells CASSLTTGHTGANVLTF. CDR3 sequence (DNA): TGTGCCAGCAGCTTAACGACAGGGCACACTGGGGCCAACGTCCTGACTTTC.

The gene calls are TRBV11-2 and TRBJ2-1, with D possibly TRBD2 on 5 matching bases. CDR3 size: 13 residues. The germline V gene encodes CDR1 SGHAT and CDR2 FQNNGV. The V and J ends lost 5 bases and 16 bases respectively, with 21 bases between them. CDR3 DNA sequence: TGTGCCAGCAGCCCACCCGAAGCGGTTGGTCGATTCTTC. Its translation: CASSPPEAVGRFF.

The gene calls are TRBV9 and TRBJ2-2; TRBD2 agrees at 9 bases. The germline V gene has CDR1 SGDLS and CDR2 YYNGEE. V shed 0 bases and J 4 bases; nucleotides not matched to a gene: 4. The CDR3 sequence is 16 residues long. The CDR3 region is CASSVERGVGTGELFF. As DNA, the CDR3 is TGTGCCAGCAGCGTAGAGCGGGGGGTGGGCACCGGGGAGCTGTTTTTT.

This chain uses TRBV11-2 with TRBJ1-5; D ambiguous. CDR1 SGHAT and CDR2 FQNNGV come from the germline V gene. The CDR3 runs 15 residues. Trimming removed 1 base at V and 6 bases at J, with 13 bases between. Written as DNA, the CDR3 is TGTGCCAGCAGCTTAGGACCCGATAGCGGTCAGCCCCAGCATTTT. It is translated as CASSLGPDSGQPQHF.

The CDR3 here is CASSRTGTGYGYTF. In DNA, the CDR3 is TGTGCCAGCAGCCGTACCGGGACAGGGTATGGCTACACCTTC. The V call is TRBV6-1, the J call TRBJ1-2; TRBD1 aligns across 9 bases. V was clipped by 6 bases and J by 5 bases; unmatched bases: 7. The length of the CDR3 is 14 residues. Germline V CDR1 and CDR2: MNHNS, SASEGT.

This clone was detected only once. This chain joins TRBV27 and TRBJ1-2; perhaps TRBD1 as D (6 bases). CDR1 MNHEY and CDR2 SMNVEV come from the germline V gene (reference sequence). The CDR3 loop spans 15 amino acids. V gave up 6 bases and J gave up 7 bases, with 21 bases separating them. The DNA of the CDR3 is TGTGCCAGCAGCAGGGGACAAGGGATGGCAAGTGGCTACACCTTC. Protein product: CASSRGQGMASGYTF.

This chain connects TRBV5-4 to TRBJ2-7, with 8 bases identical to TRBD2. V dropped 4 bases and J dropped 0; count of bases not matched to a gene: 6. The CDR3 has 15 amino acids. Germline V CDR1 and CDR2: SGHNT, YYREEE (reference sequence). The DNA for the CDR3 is TGTGCCAGCAGCCCCGGGGGGGGGAACTCCTACGAGCAGTACTTC. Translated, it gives CASSPGGGNSYEQYF.

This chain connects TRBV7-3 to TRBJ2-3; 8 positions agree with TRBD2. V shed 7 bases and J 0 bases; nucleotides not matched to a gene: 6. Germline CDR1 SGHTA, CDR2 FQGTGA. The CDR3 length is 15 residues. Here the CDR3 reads CASTPSGGSTDTQYF. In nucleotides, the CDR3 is TGTGCCAGCACCCCGAGCGGGGGTAGCACAGATACGCAGTATTTT.

The DNA for the CDR3 is TGTGCCAGCAGCACGAGGGACAGGTTTGAAAAACTGTTTTTT. Translated: CASSTRDRFEKLFF. The genes are TRBV13 and TRBJ1-4; 8 nucleotides align to TRBD1. Germline V lookup: CDR1 PRHDT, CDR2 FYEKMQ (reference sequence). V was pared by 5 bases and J by 7 bases, with 6 bases of the junction left unmatched. The CDR3 length is 14 residues.

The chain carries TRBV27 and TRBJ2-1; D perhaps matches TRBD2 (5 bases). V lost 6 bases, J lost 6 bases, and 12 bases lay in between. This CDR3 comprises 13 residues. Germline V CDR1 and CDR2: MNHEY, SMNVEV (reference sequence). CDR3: CASSLTRSNEQFF. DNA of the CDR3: TGTGCCAGCAGCCTCACTAGGTCCAATGAGCAGTTCTTC.

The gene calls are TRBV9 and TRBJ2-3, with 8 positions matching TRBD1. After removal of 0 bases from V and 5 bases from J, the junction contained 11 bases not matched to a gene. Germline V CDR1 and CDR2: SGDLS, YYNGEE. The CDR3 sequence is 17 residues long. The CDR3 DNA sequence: TGTGCCAGCAGCGTAGCAGAAGGGCAGGGGGCGTTAGATACGCAGTATTTT. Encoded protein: CASSVAEGQGALDTQYF.

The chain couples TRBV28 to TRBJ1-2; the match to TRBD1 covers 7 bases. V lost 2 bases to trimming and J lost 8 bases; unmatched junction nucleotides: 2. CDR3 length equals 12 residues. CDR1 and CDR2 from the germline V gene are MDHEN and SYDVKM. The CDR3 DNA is TGTGCCAGCAGTTTAAGGGGGCGAGGCTACACCTTC. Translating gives CASSLRGRGYTF.

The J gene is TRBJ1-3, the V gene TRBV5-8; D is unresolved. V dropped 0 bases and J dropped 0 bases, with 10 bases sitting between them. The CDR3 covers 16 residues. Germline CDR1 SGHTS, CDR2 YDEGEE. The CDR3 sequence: CASSLGGRLSGNTIYF. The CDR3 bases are TGTGCCAGCAGCTTGGGAGGGCGCCTCTCTGGAAACACCATATATTTT.

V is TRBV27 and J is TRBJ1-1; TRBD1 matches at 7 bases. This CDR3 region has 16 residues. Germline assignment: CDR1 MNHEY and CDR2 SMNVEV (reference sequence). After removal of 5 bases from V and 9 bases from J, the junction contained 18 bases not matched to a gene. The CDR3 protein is CASSPMVEGAFGKAFF. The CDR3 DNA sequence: TGTGCCAGCAGTCCAATGGTAGAGGGGGCGTTTGGTAAAGCTTTCTTT.

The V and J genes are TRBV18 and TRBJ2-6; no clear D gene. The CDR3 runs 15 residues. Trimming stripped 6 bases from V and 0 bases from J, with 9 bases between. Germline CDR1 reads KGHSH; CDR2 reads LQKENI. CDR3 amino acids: CASSRDNSGANVLTF. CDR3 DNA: TGTGCCAGCTCTCGCGACAACTCTGGGGCCAACGTCCTGACTTTC.

The CDR3 here is CASAHFALANHTIEGEQYF. The CDR3 nucleotides read TGTGCTAGTGCCCACTTCGCCCTAGCGAACCATACTATTGAGGGCGAGCAGTACTTC. The chain carries TRBV12-5 and TRBJ2-7; the D gene is possibly TRBD2 (6 bases). The CDR3 totals 19 residues. V was clipped by 7 bases and J by 6 bases, with 34 bases between them. The germline gives CDR1 LGHNT, CDR2 FRNRAP.

The CDR3 loop reads CASSSRAGGLADTQYF. The CDR3, as DNA: TGCGCCAGCAGCTCCCGAGCGGGAGGGTTGGCGGATACGCAGTATTTT. The chain joins TRBV4-3 to TRBJ2-3, with 10 bases lining up with TRBD2. With 5 bases clipped from V and 6 bases from J, the junction kept 11 bases outside the gene matches. Germline V lookup: CDR1 LGHNA, CDR2 YSLEER. This CDR3 is built from 16 residues.

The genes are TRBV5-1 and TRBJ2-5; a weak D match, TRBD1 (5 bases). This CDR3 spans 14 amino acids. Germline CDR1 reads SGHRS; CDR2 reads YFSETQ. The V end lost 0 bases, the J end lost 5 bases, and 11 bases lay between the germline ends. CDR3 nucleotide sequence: TGCGCCAGCAGCTTGGCCGGCAGGGATGAGACCCAGTACTTC. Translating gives CASSLAGRDETQYF.

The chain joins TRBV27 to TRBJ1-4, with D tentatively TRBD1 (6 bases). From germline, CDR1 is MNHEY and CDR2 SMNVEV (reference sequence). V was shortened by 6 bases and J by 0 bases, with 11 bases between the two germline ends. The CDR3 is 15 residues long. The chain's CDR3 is CASSTGLATNEKLFF. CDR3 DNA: TGTGCCAGCAGCACAGGGCTAGCAACTAATGAAAAACTGTTTTTT.

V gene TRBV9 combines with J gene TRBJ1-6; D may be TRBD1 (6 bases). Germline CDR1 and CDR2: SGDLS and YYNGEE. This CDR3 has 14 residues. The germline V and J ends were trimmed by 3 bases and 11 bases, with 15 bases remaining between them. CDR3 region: CASSEGTGFPPLHF. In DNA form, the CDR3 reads TGTGCCAGCAGCGAAGGCACAGGGTTCCCACCCCTCCACTTT.

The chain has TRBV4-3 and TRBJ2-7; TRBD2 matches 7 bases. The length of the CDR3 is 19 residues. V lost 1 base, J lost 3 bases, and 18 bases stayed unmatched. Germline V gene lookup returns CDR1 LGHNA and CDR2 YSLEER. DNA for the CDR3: TGCGCCAGCAGCCAAGTTACTGGGAGGGGAGGGCCTATGATCTACGAGCAGTACTTC. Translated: CASSQVTGRGGPMIYEQYF.

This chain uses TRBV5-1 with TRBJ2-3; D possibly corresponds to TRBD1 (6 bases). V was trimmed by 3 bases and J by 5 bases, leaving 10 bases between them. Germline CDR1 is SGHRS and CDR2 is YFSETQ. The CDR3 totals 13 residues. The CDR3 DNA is TGCGCCAGCAGCTCCGGACAGTTAGATACGCAGTATTTT. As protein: CASSSGQLDTQYF.

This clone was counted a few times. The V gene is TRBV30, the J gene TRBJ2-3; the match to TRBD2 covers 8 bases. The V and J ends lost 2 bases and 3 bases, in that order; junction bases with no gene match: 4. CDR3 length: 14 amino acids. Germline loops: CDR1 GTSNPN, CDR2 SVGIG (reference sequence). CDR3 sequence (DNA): TGTGCCTGGAGTAATGGCGGGAGGACAGATACGCAGTATTTT. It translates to CAWSNGGRTDTQYF.

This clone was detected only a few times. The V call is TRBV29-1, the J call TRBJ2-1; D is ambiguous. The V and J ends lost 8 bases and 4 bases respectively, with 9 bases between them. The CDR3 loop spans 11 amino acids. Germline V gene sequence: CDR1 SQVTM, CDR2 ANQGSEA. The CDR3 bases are TGCAGCCACTCGCTGTACAATGAGCAGTTCTTC. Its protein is CSHSLYNEQFF.

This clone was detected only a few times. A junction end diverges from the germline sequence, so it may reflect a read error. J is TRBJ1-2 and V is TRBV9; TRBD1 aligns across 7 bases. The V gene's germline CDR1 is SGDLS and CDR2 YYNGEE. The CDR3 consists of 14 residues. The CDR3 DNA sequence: TGTGCCAGCAGCCCGGGACAGTCTTACTACGGCTACACCTTC. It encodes CASSPGQSYYGYTF. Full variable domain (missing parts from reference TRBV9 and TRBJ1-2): DSGVTQTPKHLITATGQRVTLRCSPRSGDLSVYWYQQSLDQGLQFLIQYYNGEERAKGNILERFSAQQFPDLHSELNLSSLELGDSALYFCASSPGQSYYGYTFGSGTRLTVV.

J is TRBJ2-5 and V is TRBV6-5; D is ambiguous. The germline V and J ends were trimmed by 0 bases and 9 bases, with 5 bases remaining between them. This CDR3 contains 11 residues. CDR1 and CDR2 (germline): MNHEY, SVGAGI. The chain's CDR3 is CASSYSTAQYF. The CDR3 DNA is TGTGCCAGCAGTTACTCCACGGCCCAGTACTTC.